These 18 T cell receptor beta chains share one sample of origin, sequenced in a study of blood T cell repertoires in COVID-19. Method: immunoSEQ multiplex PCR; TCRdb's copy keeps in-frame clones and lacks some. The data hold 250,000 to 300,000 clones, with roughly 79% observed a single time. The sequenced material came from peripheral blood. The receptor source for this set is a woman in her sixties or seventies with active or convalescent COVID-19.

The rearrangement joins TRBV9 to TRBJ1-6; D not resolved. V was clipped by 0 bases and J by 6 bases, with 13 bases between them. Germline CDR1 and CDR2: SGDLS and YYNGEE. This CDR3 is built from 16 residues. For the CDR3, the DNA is TGTGCCAGCAGCGTAGAAGGGAGGATGCTTAATTCACCCCTCCACTTT. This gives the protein CASSVEGRMLNSPLHF.

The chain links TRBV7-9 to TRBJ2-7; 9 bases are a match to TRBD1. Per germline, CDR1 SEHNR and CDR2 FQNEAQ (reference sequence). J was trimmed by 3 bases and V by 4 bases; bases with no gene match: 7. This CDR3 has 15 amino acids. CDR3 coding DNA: TGTGCCAGCAGCTCATACAGGGGGCGAGGCTACGAGCAGTACTTC. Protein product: CASSSYRGRGYEQYF.

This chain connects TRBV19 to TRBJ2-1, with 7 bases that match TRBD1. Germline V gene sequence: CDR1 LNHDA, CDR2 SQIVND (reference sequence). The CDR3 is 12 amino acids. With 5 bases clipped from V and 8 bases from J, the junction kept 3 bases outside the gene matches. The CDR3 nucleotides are TGTGCCAGTAGTCCCAGGGGGTATGAGCAGTTCTTC. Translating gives CASSPRGYEQFF.

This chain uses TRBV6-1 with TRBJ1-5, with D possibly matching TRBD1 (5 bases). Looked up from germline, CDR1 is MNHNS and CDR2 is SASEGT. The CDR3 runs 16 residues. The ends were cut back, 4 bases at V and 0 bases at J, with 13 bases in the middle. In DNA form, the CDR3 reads TGTGCCAGCAGTGGTATACAGGTTTATAGCAATCAGCCCCAGCATTTT. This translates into CASSGIQVYSNQPQHF.

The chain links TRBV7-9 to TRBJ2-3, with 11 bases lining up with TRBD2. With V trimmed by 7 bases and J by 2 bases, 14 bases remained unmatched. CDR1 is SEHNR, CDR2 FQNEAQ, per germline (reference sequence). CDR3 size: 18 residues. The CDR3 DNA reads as TGTGCCAGCACCCGGGTCGGGCTAGCGGGGGGATTCACAGATACGCAGTATTTT. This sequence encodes CASTRVGLAGGFTDTQYF. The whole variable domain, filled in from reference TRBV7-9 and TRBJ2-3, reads DTGVSQNPRHKITKRGQNVTFRCDPISEHNRLYWYRQTLGQGPEFLTYFQNEAQLEKSRLLSDRFSAERPKGSFSTLEIQRTEQGDSAMYLCASTRVGLAGGFTDTQYFGPGTRLTVL.

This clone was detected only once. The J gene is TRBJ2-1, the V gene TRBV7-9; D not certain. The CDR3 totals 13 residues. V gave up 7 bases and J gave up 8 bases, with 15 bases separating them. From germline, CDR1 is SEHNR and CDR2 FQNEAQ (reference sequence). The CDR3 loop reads CASTPFPPDEQFF. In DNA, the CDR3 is TGTGCCAGCACCCCCTTTCCCCCCGATGAGCAGTTCTTC.

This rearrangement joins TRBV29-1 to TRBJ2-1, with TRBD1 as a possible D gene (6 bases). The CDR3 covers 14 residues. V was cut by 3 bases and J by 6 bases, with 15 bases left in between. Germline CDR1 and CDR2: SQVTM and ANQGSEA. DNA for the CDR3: TGCAGCGTTGACTTCGCAGTAGGGGGCAATGAGCAGTTCTTC. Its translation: CSVDFAVGGNEQFF.

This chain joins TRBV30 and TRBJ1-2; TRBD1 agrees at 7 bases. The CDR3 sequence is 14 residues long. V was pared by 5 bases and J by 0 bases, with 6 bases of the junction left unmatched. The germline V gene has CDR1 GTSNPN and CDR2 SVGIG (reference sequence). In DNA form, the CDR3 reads TGTGCCTGGGTTGGGACAGCTGCTAACTATGGCTACACCTTC. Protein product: CAWVGTAANYGYTF.

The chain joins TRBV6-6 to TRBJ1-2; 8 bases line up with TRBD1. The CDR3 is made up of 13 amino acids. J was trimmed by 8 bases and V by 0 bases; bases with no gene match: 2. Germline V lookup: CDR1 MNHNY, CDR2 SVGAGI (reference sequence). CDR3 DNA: TGTGCCAGCAGTTACTCAGGACAGGGAGGCTACACCTTC. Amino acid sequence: CASSYSGQGGYTF.

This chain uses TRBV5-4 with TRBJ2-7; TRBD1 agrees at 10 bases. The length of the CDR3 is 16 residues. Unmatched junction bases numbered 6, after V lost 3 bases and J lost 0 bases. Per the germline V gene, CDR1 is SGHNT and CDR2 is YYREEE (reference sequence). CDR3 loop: CASSSRGQGRSYEQYF. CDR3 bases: TGTGCCAGCAGCTCGCGGGGACAGGGGCGCTCCTACGAGCAGTACTTC.

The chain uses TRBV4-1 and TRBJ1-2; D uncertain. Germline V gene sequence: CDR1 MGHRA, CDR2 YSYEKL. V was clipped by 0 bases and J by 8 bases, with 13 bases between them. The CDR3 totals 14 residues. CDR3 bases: TGCGCCAGCAGCCAAGATCGTGGTACTCGGGGCTACACCTTC. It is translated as CASSQDRGTRGYTF.

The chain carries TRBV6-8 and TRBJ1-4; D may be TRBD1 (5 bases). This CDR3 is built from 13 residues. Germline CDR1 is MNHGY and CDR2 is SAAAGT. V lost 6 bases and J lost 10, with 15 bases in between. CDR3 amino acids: CASSRQFLGKLFF. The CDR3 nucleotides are TGTGCCAGCAGCCGACAGTTTCTCGGAAAACTGTTTTTT.

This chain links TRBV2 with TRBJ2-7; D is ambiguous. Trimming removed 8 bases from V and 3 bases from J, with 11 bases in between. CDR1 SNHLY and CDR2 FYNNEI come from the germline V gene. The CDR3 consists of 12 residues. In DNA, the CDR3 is TGTGCCAGCGTACTTGCCATCTACGAGCAGTACTTC. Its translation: CASVLAIYEQYF.

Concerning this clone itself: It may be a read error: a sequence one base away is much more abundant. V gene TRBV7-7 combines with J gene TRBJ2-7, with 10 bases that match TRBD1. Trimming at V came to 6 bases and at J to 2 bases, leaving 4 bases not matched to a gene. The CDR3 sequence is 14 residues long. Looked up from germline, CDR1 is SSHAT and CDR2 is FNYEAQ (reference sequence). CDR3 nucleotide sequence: TGTGCCAGCAGTCCCGGGACAGGGGCCTACGAGCAGTACTTC. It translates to CASSPGTGAYEQYF.

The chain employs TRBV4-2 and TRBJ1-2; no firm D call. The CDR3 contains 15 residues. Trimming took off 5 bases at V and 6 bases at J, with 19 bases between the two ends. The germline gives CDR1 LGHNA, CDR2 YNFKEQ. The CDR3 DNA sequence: TGTGCCAGCAGCGCTGGGAGCAGATTTACGGATGGCTACACCTTC. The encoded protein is CASSAGSRFTDGYTF.

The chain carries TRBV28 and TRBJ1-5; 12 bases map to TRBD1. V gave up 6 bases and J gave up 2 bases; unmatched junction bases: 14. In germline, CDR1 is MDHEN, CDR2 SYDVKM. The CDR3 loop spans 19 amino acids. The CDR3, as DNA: TGTGCCAGCAGCTCCCTAGGGACAGGGGGCGCCCACGGCAATCAGCCCCAGCATTTT. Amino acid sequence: CASSSLGTGGAHGNQPQHF. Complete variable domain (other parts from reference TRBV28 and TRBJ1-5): DVKVTQSSRYLVKRTGEKVFLECVQDMDHENMFWYRQDPGLGLRLIYFSYDVKMKEKGDIPEGYSVSREKKERFSLILESASTNQTSMYLCASSSLGTGGAHGNQPQHFGDGTRLSIL.

CDR3 in amino acids: CASSHRLSGLAGGISYNEQFF. CDR3 in DNA: TGTGCCAGCAGTCACCGCTTATCGGGACTAGCGGGGGGGATCTCCTACAATGAGCAGTTCTTC. V gene TRBV27 combines with J gene TRBJ2-1; 16 bases are a match to TRBD2. Germline assignment: CDR1 MNHEY and CDR2 SMNVEV (reference sequence). The CDR3 is 21 amino acids. The V segment lost 5 bases and the J segment 0 bases; nucleotides outside the gene matches: 13.

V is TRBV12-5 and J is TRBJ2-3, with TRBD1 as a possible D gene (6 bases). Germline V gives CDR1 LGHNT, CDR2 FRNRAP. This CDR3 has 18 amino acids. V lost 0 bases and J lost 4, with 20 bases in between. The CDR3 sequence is CASGLVAHTGQVADTQYF. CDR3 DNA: TGTGCTAGTGGTTTGGTGGCACACACAGGGCAAGTAGCAGATACGCAGTATTTT.